One and the same sample provided the 27 T cell receptor beta chains below, sequenced in a study of cytomegalovirus exposure and HLA in healthy donors. PCR primers comprised 60 Vbeta and 13 Jbeta primers. Method: immunoSEQ multiplex PCR; TCRdb's copy keeps in-frame clones and lacks some. The sample records fewer than 200,000 clones, about 72% being singletons. Sequencing used PBMCs. These receptor sequences come from a man aged 55 to 70 in good health and CMV-seronegative.

The V call is TRBV5-4, the J call TRBJ1-2; the match to TRBD1 covers 7 bases. V gave up 4 bases and J gave up 13 bases; unmatched junction bases: 7. Germline V gives CDR1 SGHNT, CDR2 YYREEE (reference sequence). The CDR3 loop spans 11 amino acids. The CDR3 DNA is TGTGCCAGCAGCAGGGACAGTTGGCCCACCTTC. Translation: CASSRDSWPTF.

This clone was counted a single time. The V and J genes are TRBV5-1 and TRBJ2-5; 7 nucleotides agree with TRBD2. V trimming: 4 bases; J trimming: 5 bases; junction bases outside the gene matches: 14. This CDR3 has 16 residues. Per the germline V gene, CDR1 is SGHRS and CDR2 is YFSETQ. The CDR3 DNA reads TGCGCCAGCAGCCCGGGGGGAGAAACGGTGGTGGAGACCCAGTACTTC. Its protein product is CASSPGGETVVETQYF.

The chain uses TRBV19 and TRBJ1-4, with TRBD1 matching 8 bases. The V gene end was trimmed by 6 bases and the J gene end by 0 bases; junction bases not matched to a gene: 6. CDR3 size: 16 residues. The germline gives CDR1 LNHDA, CDR2 SQIVND (reference sequence). The CDR3 sequence: CASRVLTGATNEKLFF. CDR3 DNA sequence: TGTGCCAGTAGAGTCCTGACAGGGGCAACTAATGAAAAACTGTTTTTT.

This clone was observed once. The chain employs TRBV19 and TRBJ1-4, with D possibly matching TRBD1 (5 bases). The CDR3 is 14 residues long. Trimming took off 8 bases at V and 3 bases at J, with 13 bases between the two ends. CDR1 LNHDA and CDR2 SQIVND come from the germline V gene (reference sequence). CDR3 sequence (DNA): TGTGCCAGTGGGGACTCGAGCGCTAATGAAAAACTGTTTTTT. Translated: CASGDSSANEKLFF.

This clone was counted between two and nine times. The CDR3 DNA reads TGTGCCAGCAGGGTTCCAGGGGCAGATACGCAGTATTTT. Translated: CASRVPGADTQYF. The gene calls are TRBV7-2 and TRBJ2-3, with D possibly matching TRBD1 (6 bases). Germline V lookup: CDR1 SGHTA, CDR2 FQGNSA. V lost 6 bases and J 4 bases, leaving 11 bases between the germline ends. The CDR3 runs to 13 residues.

As concerns this clone: The junction and the germline gene differ at one end; a read error may be behind it. In DNA, the CDR3 is TGTTCCAGCAGCCCCTGGGACACAGCCTATGGCTACACCTTC. This encodes CSSSPWDTAYGYTF. The rearrangement uses TRBV7-9 and TRBJ1-2, with D possibly TRBD1 on 6 matching bases. CDR3 length: 14 amino acids. The germline CDR1 and CDR2 sequences are SEHNR and FQNEAQ (reference sequence).

This rearrangement joins TRBV6-4 to TRBJ2-3; 8 positions match TRBD2. Germline V gene sequence: CDR1 MRHNA, CDR2 SNTAGT. The V gene end was trimmed by 5 bases and the J gene end by 8 bases; junction bases not matched to a gene: 12. This CDR3 contains 15 residues. CDR3 residues: CASSSLAGEAGTQYF. CDR3 bases: TGTGCCAGCAGTAGTCTAGCGGGTGAGGCAGGTACGCAGTATTTT.

This chain uses TRBV10-3 with TRBJ2-2, with 9 positions matching TRBD1. This CDR3 has 14 amino acids. CDR1 and CDR2 (germline): ENHRY, SYGVKD. J gave up 4 bases and V 10 bases, and 7 bases lay outside the gene matches. CDR3 sequence reads: CATAPTGGTGELFF. The CDR3 DNA reads as TGTGCCACGGCCCCGACAGGGGGCACCGGGGAGCTGTTTTTT.

The CDR3 is CASRPEPRYPPDTQYF. The CDR3 region has the DNA TGTGCCAGCAGACCCGAGCCACGCTACCCCCCAGATACGCAGTATTTT. This chain connects TRBV5-4 to TRBJ2-3; D not certain. The ends were cut back, 5 bases at V and 4 bases at J, with 20 bases in the middle. The CDR3 contains 16 residues. Germline V CDR1 and CDR2: SGHNT, YYREEE (reference sequence).

This rearrangement joins TRBV19 to TRBJ1-4; TRBD1 agrees at 9 bases. The V segment lost 3 bases and the J segment 7 bases; nucleotides outside the gene matches: 6. Germline loops: CDR1 LNHDA, CDR2 SQIVND (reference sequence). The CDR3 is 15 residues long. CDR3 sequence reads: CASSIGQGIREKLFF. The DNA for the CDR3 is TGTGCCAGTAGTATCGGACAGGGGATTCGTGAAAAACTGTTTTTT.

The CDR3 reads CATNGGQRQQYF. CDR3 bases: TGTGCCACCAACGGGGGACAGAGGCAGCAGTACTTC. The V and J genes are TRBV6-1 and TRBJ2-5; D is perhaps TRBD1 (7 bases). V lost 10 bases, J lost 11 bases, and 20 bases lay in between. CDR3 size: 12 residues. CDR1 and CDR2 (germline): MNHNS, SASEGT.

J is TRBJ2-7 and V is TRBV7-6; the D gene is possibly TRBD2 (5 bases). CDR1 SGHVS and CDR2 FNYEAQ come from the germline V gene. The germline V and J ends were trimmed by 3 bases and 2 bases, with 20 bases remaining between them. This CDR3 has 17 amino acids. The DNA of the CDR3 is TGTGCCAGCAGCTTGGGCTCGGACCCCCCGGGAACCTACGAGCAGTACTTC. Protein sequence: CASSLGSDPPGTYEQYF.

This clone has just one count. V and J are TRBV27 and TRBJ2-3; perhaps TRBD1 as D (5 bases). V lost 3 bases and J 2 bases, leaving 15 bases between the germline ends. Germline CDR1 is MNHEY and CDR2 is SMNVEV (reference sequence). The CDR3 sequence is 16 residues long. CDR3 sequence reads: CASSFNQRQFTDTQYF. Written as DNA, the CDR3 is TGTGCCAGCAGTTTTAACCAAAGACAGTTCACAGATACGCAGTATTTT.

This chain links TRBV18 with TRBJ1-2; 8 bases are shared with TRBD1. V lost 3 bases, J lost 3 bases, and 9 bases stayed unmatched. Per germline, CDR1 KGHSH and CDR2 LQKENI. The CDR3 length is 16 residues. As DNA, the CDR3 is TGTGCCAGCTCACCTCAAGGACAGGGCCCAGACTATGGCTACACCTTC. Its translation: CASSPQGQGPDYGYTF.

V usage is TRBV5-1 and J usage is TRBJ1-5, with 8 bases identical to TRBD1. Per germline, CDR1 SGHRS and CDR2 YFSETQ. Trimming at V came to 4 bases and at J to 9 bases, leaving 9 bases not matched to a gene. The CDR3 is 14 residues long. The CDR3 DNA is TGCGCCAGCAGCCCGGGACAGGCTTTGACGCCCCAGCATTTT. Translating gives CASSPGQALTPQHF. Together with reference TRBV5-1 and TRBJ1-5, the CDR3 gives the full variable domain: KAGVTQTPRYLIKTRGQQVTLSCSPISGHRSVSWYQQTPGQGLQFLFEYFSETQRNKGNFPGRFSGRQFSNSRSEMNVSTLELGDSALYLCASSPGQALTPQHFGDGTRLSIL.

This chain connects TRBV6-5 to TRBJ1-2; the D gene is possibly TRBD1 (5 bases). Germline V lookup: CDR1 MNHEY, CDR2 SVGAGI. The length of the CDR3 is 13 residues. V was trimmed by 6 bases and J by 2 bases, leaving 10 bases between them. For the CDR3, the DNA is TGTGCCAGCAGACTCGACAGAAACTATGGCTACACCTTC. Residues: CASRLDRNYGYTF.

This clone was detected only a few times. The CDR3 DNA reads as TGTGCCAGCAGTTTAAACCTCGGACAGACAACTAATGAAAAACTGTTTTTT. Its translation: CASSLNLGQTTNEKLFF. The chain employs TRBV28 and TRBJ1-4; TRBD1 might be the D (6 bases). This CDR3 has 17 residues. Germline V gene sequence: CDR1 MDHEN, CDR2 SYDVKM. With 2 bases removed from V and 0 bases from J, the gap between germline ends came to 13 bases.

The chain uses TRBV7-2 and TRBJ2-7; D is possibly TRBD2 (5 bases). The CDR3 is 15 amino acids. CDR1 SGHTA and CDR2 FQGNSA come from the germline V gene. Trimming took 1 base from V and 4 from J, leaving 14 bases between them. This CDR3 is CASSLERLPTYEQYF. CDR3 in DNA: TGTGCCAGCAGCTTAGAAAGACTACCCACGTACGAGCAGTACTTC.

The chain combines TRBV28 with TRBJ1-4; D call uncertain. V was cut by 6 bases and J by 8 bases, with 19 bases left in between. CDR1 MDHEN and CDR2 SYDVKM come from the germline V gene. The CDR3 loop spans 15 amino acids. Here the CDR3 DNA reads TGTGCCAGCAGACCGACCCTCCCTTTGGGCGAAAAACTGTTTTTT. It encodes CASRPTLPLGEKLFF.

This clone appeared a few times. The genes are TRBV7-9 and TRBJ1-1, with D tentatively TRBD1 (5 bases). Germline CDR1 reads SEHNR; CDR2 reads FQNEAQ (reference sequence). This CDR3 has 14 amino acids. The germline V and J ends were trimmed by 5 bases and 1 base, with 11 bases remaining between them. The CDR3: CASSPRGSNTEAFF. The CDR3 nucleotides read TGTGCCAGCAGCCCGCGGGGGTCGAACACTGAAGCTTTCTTT.

The gene calls are TRBV28 and TRBJ1-2; maybe TRBD1 (6 bases). Trimming pared 7 bases from V and 2 bases from J, leaving 14 bases between. Germline CDR1 MDHEN, CDR2 SYDVKM. This CDR3 is 14 amino acids long. CDR3 sequence reads: CASIGAGTNYGYTF. As DNA, the CDR3 is TGTGCCAGCATCGGGGCAGGGACAAACTATGGCTACACCTTC.

This chain joins TRBV28 and TRBJ1-1; TRBD1 agrees at 8 bases. This CDR3 has 14 residues. V lost 5 bases, J lost 6 bases, and 8 bases stayed unmatched. Germline CDR1 reads MDHEN; CDR2 reads SYDVKM. The CDR3 DNA reads TGTGCCAGCAGTCCAATACGGACAGGGTCTGAAGCTTTCTTT. Translating gives CASSPIRTGSEAFF.

This chain uses TRBV19 with TRBJ2-7; D is possibly TRBD1 (6 bases). CDR3 size: 13 residues. The germline gives CDR1 LNHDA, CDR2 SQIVND (reference sequence). The V gene lost 5 bases and the J gene lost 3 bases, with 11 bases spanning the gap. The CDR3 sequence: CASSQRQDYEQYF. The CDR3 region has the DNA TGTGCCAGTAGTCAGAGACAGGACTACGAGCAGTACTTC.

This chain links TRBV29-1 with TRBJ1-2; 7 nucleotides line up with TRBD1. J was trimmed by 8 bases and V by 6 bases; bases with no gene match: 6. This CDR3 spans 11 amino acids. CDR1 is SQVTM and CDR2 is ANQGSEA in the germline V gene. CDR3 sequence (DNA): TGCAGCGTCGACAGGGTGAGCGGCTACACCTTC. Protein product: CSVDRVSGYTF.

The chain has TRBV7-9 and TRBJ2-1, with 9 bases lining up with TRBD2. Germline CDR1 SEHNR, CDR2 FQNEAQ (reference sequence). The J segment lost 9 bases and the V segment lost 1 base, leaving 7 bases of the junction unmatched. The CDR3 is 15 residues long. The CDR3 nucleotides read TGTGCCAGCAGCTTAGAGGGCGGGGGGGCTGGTGAGCAGTTCTTC. It encodes CASSLEGGGAGEQFF. The whole variable domain, filled in from reference TRBV7-9 and TRBJ2-1, reads DTGVSQNPRHKITKRGQNVTFRCDPISEHNRLYWYRQTLGQGPEFLTYFQNEAQLEKSRLLSDRFSAERPKGSFSTLEIQRTEQGDSAMYLCASSLEGGGAGEQFFGPGTRLTVL.

The chain couples TRBV6-5 to TRBJ2-7; a weak D match, TRBD1 (6 bases). Trimming stripped 0 bases from V and 3 bases from J, with 12 bases between. CDR3 length: 15 amino acids. Germline-derived CDR1 and CDR2 are MNHEY and SVGAGI. The CDR3 DNA sequence: TGTGCCAGCAGTTACTCAGGGCAGGGGAACTACGAGCAGTACTTC. Amino acids: CASSYSGQGNYEQYF.

This sequence joins TRBV27 and TRBJ1-5; TRBD1 might be the D (5 bases). The CDR3 sequence is 15 residues long. The germline V and J ends were trimmed by 3 bases and 2 bases, with 11 bases remaining between them. Germline CDR1 is MNHEY and CDR2 is SMNVEV (reference sequence). This CDR3 reads CASSFGGGGNQPQHF. The CDR3 DNA follows: TGTGCCAGCAGTTTCGGCGGGGGGGGCAATCAGCCCCAGCATTTT.